The 17 T cell receptor beta chains listed next were all sequenced from one sample in a study of lymphopenia after photon versus proton radiotherapy. Only in-frame clones appear in the TCRdb table, and some are missing; sequencing was by immunoSEQ multiplex PCR. The data hold some 41,000 clones, with approximately 81% observed a single time. Specimen: peripheral blood, collected from a patient treated with photon-based radiotherapy. The source is a middle-aged man with gastric cancer.

The rearrangement joins TRBV25-1 to TRBJ1-1; D remains unclear. This CDR3 is 16 amino acids long. V was pared by 3 bases and J by 4 bases, with 18 bases between. Germline CDR1 MGHDK, CDR2 SYGVNS. The CDR3, as DNA: TGTGCCAGCAGTGATTCTAGCCCGGTATGGGTCACTGAAGCTTTCTTT. This codes for CASSDSSPVWVTEAFF.

In this sample, this clone turned up a few times. This rearrangement joins TRBV6-6 to TRBJ2-7, with D tentatively TRBD1 (7 bases). The CDR3 has 15 residues. Deletions cut 0 bases from V and 7 bases from J, with 16 bases between. The germline CDR1 and CDR2 sequences are MNHNY and SVGAGI (reference sequence). The CDR3 coding sequence is TGTGCCAGCAGTTACTCGCAGGGGGGATCGGAAGAGCAGTACTTC. It codes for CASSYSQGGSEEQYF.

The rearrangement joins TRBV25-1 to TRBJ1-4; 9 bases align to TRBD1. Germline values: CDR1 MGHDK, CDR2 SYGVNS. V lost 1 base to trimming and J lost 7 bases; unmatched junction nucleotides: 13. This CDR3 region has 18 residues. The CDR3 here is CASSELGQGRGHGEKLFF. CDR3 nucleotides: TGTGCCAGCAGTGAATTGGGACAGGGTAGGGGGCATGGTGAAAAACTGTTTTTT.

The CDR3 here is CASRLGTGDYGYTF. CDR3 nucleotides: TGCGCCAGCAGACTAGGGACAGGGGACTATGGCTACACCTTC. The chain is built from TRBV5-1 and TRBJ1-2; 10 bases are shared with TRBD1. The trim removed 5 bases at V and 3 bases at J, leaving 4 bases unmatched. The CDR3 loop spans 14 amino acids. Per the germline V gene, CDR1 is SGHRS and CDR2 is YFSETQ.

V gene TRBV29-1 combines with J gene TRBJ2-7; 8 positions match TRBD2. This CDR3 is built from 14 residues. V shed 4 bases and J 5 bases; nucleotides not matched to a gene: 10. Germline V CDR1 and CDR2: SQVTM, ANQGSEA. The CDR3 DNA follows: TGCAGCGTTGGGTCTGCGGGAGGTGGAAACGAGCAGTACTTC. Residues: CSVGSAGGGNEQYF.

This chain connects TRBV30 to TRBJ1-1, with TRBD1 as a possible D gene (5 bases). The ends were cut back, 0 bases at V and 11 bases at J, with 10 bases in the middle. The CDR3 spans 11 residues. Germline CDR1 is GTSNPN and CDR2 is SVGIG (reference sequence). DNA for the CDR3: TGTGCCTGGAGTGTACTAGGGGCGGCTTTCTTT. Residues: CAWSVLGAAFF.

The CDR3 spells CASSQGGGRNQPQHF. The CDR3 coding sequence is TGTGCCAGCAGCCAGGGTGGGGGGCGAAATCAGCCCCAGCATTTT. V and J are TRBV4-2 and TRBJ1-5, with D possibly being TRBD1 (6 bases). The V and J ends lost 3 bases and 4 bases respectively, with 13 bases between them. The CDR3 covers 15 residues. The germline V gene has CDR1 LGHNA and CDR2 YNFKEQ.

The rearrangement joins TRBV12-5 to TRBJ2-2; D gene unclear. Germline values: CDR1 LGHNT, CDR2 FRNRAP. This CDR3 has 16 amino acids. V shed 1 base and J shed 6 bases, with 15 bases lying between them. The CDR3 loop reads CASGLDLKKGPGELFF. In DNA form, the CDR3 reads TGTGCTAGTGGTTTGGATCTAAAGAAGGGTCCCGGGGAGCTGTTTTTT.

V gene TRBV5-1 combines with J gene TRBJ2-3; D is uncertain. Trimming left V 0 bases short and J 2 bases short, with 7 bases between. Germline loops: CDR1 SGHRS, CDR2 YFSETQ. This CDR3 is built from 14 residues. The CDR3 nucleotides read TGCGCCAGCAGCTTGGCCCATACCACAGATACGCAGTATTTT. Its translation: CASSLAHTTDTQYF.

The chain joins TRBV28 to TRBJ1-1; 7 bases are shared with TRBD1. The CDR3 has 16 residues. Per germline, CDR1 MDHEN and CDR2 SYDVKM. V lost 4 bases, J lost 0 bases, and 8 bases stayed unmatched. The CDR3 DNA reads as TGTGCCAGCAGTTCCCGGACAGGCAGCATGAACACTGAAGCTTTCTTT. It specifies CASSSRTGSMNTEAFF.

V and J are TRBV6-6 and TRBJ1-5, with D perhaps matching TRBD1 (5 bases). The germline V and J ends were trimmed by 5 bases and 0 bases, with 11 bases remaining between them. The germline CDR1 and CDR2 sequences are MNHNY and SVGAGI (reference sequence). This CDR3 is built from 15 residues. This chain's CDR3 is CASSHDRNSNQPQHF. In nucleotides, the CDR3 is TGTGCCAGCAGTCACGACAGAAATAGCAATCAGCCCCAGCATTTT.

This clone appeared once. V and J are TRBV9 and TRBJ2-3; 8 bases are a match to TRBD2. J gave up 0 bases and V 4 bases, and 4 bases lay outside the gene matches. Germline V gene lookup returns CDR1 SGDLS and CDR2 YYNGEE. The CDR3 runs to 15 residues. CDR3 sequence (DNA): TGTGCCAGCAGCCCCTCTAGCGGGAGCACAGATACGCAGTATTTT. As protein: CASSPSSGSTDTQYF.

This clone has a handful of counts. The gene calls are TRBV7-9 and TRBJ2-5; either TRBD1 or TRBD2 may fit D (5 bases each). The length of the CDR3 is 12 residues. V lost 10 bases and J lost 5, with 14 bases in between. Germline V CDR1 and CDR2: SEHNR, FQNEAQ (reference sequence). The CDR3 DNA sequence: TGTGCCATCCCGGGACCCCACGAGACCCAGTACTTC. It is translated as CAIPGPHETQYF.

The chain employs TRBV10-2 and TRBJ2-1, with a possible D match to TRBD2 (5 bases). This CDR3 comprises 14 residues. CDR1 is WSHSY, CDR2 SAAADI, per germline. V lost 0 bases and J lost 10, with 13 bases in between. DNA for the CDR3: TGCGCCAGCAGTGAGTCGAGAGGGAGAGGGGAGCAGTTCTTC. This codes for CASSESRGRGEQFF.

The chain uses TRBV4-1 and TRBJ2-7, with D perhaps being TRBD1 or TRBD2 (5 bases each). Trimming stripped 2 bases from V and 4 bases from J, with 15 bases between. This CDR3 has 15 amino acids. CDR1 is MGHRA and CDR2 is YSYEKL in the germline V gene. The CDR3 bases are TGCGCCAGCAGCCAACTTCCGGGACGGTTGTACGAGCAGTACTTC. Its protein product is CASSQLPGRLYEQYF.

V is TRBV4-1 and J is TRBJ2-7, with TRBD1 matching over 10 bases. V was pared by 4 bases and J by 5 bases, with 8 bases of the junction left unmatched. This CDR3 is built from 15 residues. CDR1 MGHRA and CDR2 YSYEKL come from the germline V gene. The CDR3 DNA reads TGCGCCAGCAGCCCAAGAGGACAGGGGGTCAACGAGCAGTACTTC. Its translation is CASSPRGQGVNEQYF.

Comments on this clone: Relative to the germline gene, one junction end is altered; a read error may explain this. The chain couples TRBV4-1 to TRBJ2-1; perhaps TRBD1 as D (6 bases). Germline CDR1 is MGHRA and CDR2 is YSYEKL. The CDR3 is 16 residues long. The CDR3 protein is CASSPVTGTSYNERFF. DNA of the CDR3: TGCGCCAGCAGCCCCGTCACAGGGACCTCCTACAATGAGCGGTTCTTC.